Listed here is a single TCR beta chain. The antigen remains unidentified. The data originate from a study of cytomegalovirus exposure and HLA in healthy donors. Study findings and constraints: Per a prior analysis, the majority of TCR beta V segments were productive roughly 90% or roughly 30% of the time. Associated with cytomegalovirus, according to the listing, were 150 to 200 TCR beta chains.

Each donor was healthy, and each was a bone marrow donor. PCR was performed using 60 Vbeta and 13 Jbeta primers. The table came from immunoSEQ multiplex PCR; TCRdb's copy has only in-frame clones and leaves some out. The profile covers 150,000 to 200,000 clones, with about two thirds appearing a single time and 8% to 13% taken by the ten largest. This CDR3 has 13 residues. Trimming cost V 9 bases and J 2 bases; bases outside gene matches: 6. Germline values: CDR1 SGHAT, CDR2 FQDESV (reference sequence). Material for sequencing was PBMCs. The chain carries TRBV11-1 and TRBJ2-5; 7 positions match TRBD2. The receptor was isolated from a man aged 30 to 45 in good health and CMV-seropositive. The CDR3 DNA reads as TGTGCCAGTAGCGGGCACCAACAAGAGACCCAGTACTTC. Translating it yields CASSGHQQETQYF.